The T cell receptor beta chain under discussion was sequenced for a study of blood T cell repertoires in COVID-19 (dated by TCRdb to 2018 to 2021). With regard to the full study: The collaborator samples originated in the United States, Italy and Spain and spanned the acute and convalescent phases of COVID-19. Samples were obtained from the ongoing ImmuneRACE study (first 160 participants) and from 1,254 subjects provided by 6 global collaborators. Subjects who had been exposed to COVID-19, were actively infected with it, or had recovered from it provided the deeply sampled blood TCRbeta repertoires that made up the dataset. Where HLA class I and class II types were available, the types were taken from metadata supplied by the sample provider, not from assay-based typing. A de-identified subject ID, COVID-19 status, age in years and sex were almost always included in the sample metadata. A freely available public database, intended as a resource for researchers studying the immune response to SARS-CoV-2, is where the repertoires were released. The material from the prospective study consisted of cDNA or gDNA derived from T cells, B-cell-depleted T cells, or PBMCs. Overall study results and their limits: The quantity of clinical and demographic metadata differed by source and by participant and was supplied without curation.

The germline V gene encodes CDR1 MNHEY and CDR2 SMNVEV (reference sequence). Between the V and J ends, shortened by 2 bases and 4 bases respectively, the junction contains 21 bases. The CDR3 runs 17 residues from the cysteine to the phenylalanine. Solely the CDR3 DNA is kept, with 51 bases framed from the first base. One collaborating source in Seattle enrolled patients while the patients were actively infected and followed the patients over time throughout the course of disease. The collaborating institutions used their own protocols to collect whole blood in K2EDTA tubes. For TCRbeta analysis, collaborators shipped samples in one of three forms: frozen whole blood, isolated PBMCs, or DNA extracted from either of those sample types. TCRbeta CDR3 regions were amplified from genomic DNA using the immunoSEQ Assay, a bias-controlled multiplex PCR. From the authors' description of their analysis: The number of nucleated cells in each sample was estimated from the amplification of reference gene primers within the assay. Sequence reads were collapsed and filtered to measure the absolute abundance of every unique TCRbeta CDR3 rearrangement. For each sample, productive Simpson clonality was calculated as the square root of Simpson's diversity index across productive rearrangements. TCRdb limited this immuneACCESS table to in-frame rearrangements with V and J called. A share of clones is missing; checked studies link under half to unresolved V genes, and the rest is unexplained. V and J calls and clone size are given by that table; D and trimming were obtained from the DNA. The sample has tens of thousands of clones on record, approximately 71% of them singletons. About 2.2% of the sample is in the top ten clones.

A few counts support this clone. Its recognized antigen is unknown. No per-base quality is available; no much larger clone lies one base away. The V and J genes are TRBV27 and TRBJ2-7; tentative D gene TRBD2, with 6 bases matching. The sequence derives from a man in his 70s with COVID-19, enrolled during active disease. Sequencing was performed on peripheral blood. The base sequence is TGTGCCAGCAGTTTAACTCCCTTTGTGGCGGGGAGTTACGAGCAGTACTTC. It translates as CASSLTPFVAGSYEQYF.